This T cell receptor (beta chain) comes out of a study of OX40 agonist ivuxolimab in advanced cancers. The data were produced by immunoSEQ multiplex PCR, yet TCRdb's version contains in-frame clones alone and is incomplete. The sample lists tens of thousands of clones, roughly 89% seen once, with roughly a fifth in the top ten. CDR3 length: 13 amino acids. The V gene's germline CDR1 is SQVTM and CDR2 ANQGSEA. V dropped 6 bases and J dropped 2; count of bases not matched to a gene: 6. The chain recombines TRBV29-1 with TRBJ2-7; 8 nucleotides line up with TRBD2. This specimen consisted of CD4+ or CD8+ T cells sorted from blood, obtained in a trial of the OX40 agonist ivuxolimab. This sequence originates from an adult with an advanced solid tumor such as melanoma, head and neck, liver or kidney cancer. The CDR3 is CSVRLARTYEQYF. The CDR3 DNA is TGCAGCGTCCGACTAGCGCGCACCTACGAGCAGTACTTC.